Below, 8 T cell receptor beta chains from the same sample are listed, as sequenced in a study of blood T cell repertoires in COVID-19 (dated by TCRdb to 2018 to 2020). The method was the immunoSEQ multiplex PCR assay. Sourced from immuneACCESS, this table was stored by TCRdb with only in-frame sequences that have V and J called. A share of the clones is absent; for the studies checked, an unresolved V gene accounts for under half, and the remainder has no known explanation. The sample has 100,000 to 150,000 clones on record, over 55% of them singletons. The ten biggest clones cover about 2.2% of the sample. Sequencing input: peripheral blood. These receptors all stem from a woman in her sixties or seventies with acute or convalescent COVID-19.

V is TRBV5-4 and J is TRBJ1-1; D is perhaps TRBD1 (6 bases). Germline V CDR1 and CDR2: SGHNT, YYREEE (reference sequence). The V and J ends lost 0 bases and 6 bases respectively, with 18 bases between them. This CDR3 has 16 amino acids. CDR3 nucleotides: TGTGCCAGCAGCTTGGGCGAGGGGGTGATTCGCTCTGAAGCTTTCTTT. Residues: CASSLGEGVIRSEAFF.

This clone was seen ten or more times. V is TRBV7-8 and J is TRBJ1-4; TRBD1 aligns across 7 bases. The CDR3 is 12 amino acids. Per germline, CDR1 SGHVS and CDR2 FQNEAQ. V lost 5 bases and J lost 8; bases outside the gene matches: 2. CDR3 sequence: CASSRQGEKLFF. The CDR3 nucleotides read TGTGCCAGCAGCCGACAGGGCGAAAAACTGTTTTTT.

The CDR3 here is CASSPPPFPYEQYF. In DNA, the CDR3 is TGTGCCAGCAGTCCCCCCCCCTTTCCCTACGAGCAGTACTTC. J is TRBJ2-7 and V is TRBV6-5; D is unresolved. This CDR3 region has 14 residues. Trimming removed 5 bases from V and 2 bases from J, with 13 bases in between. Germline CDR1 reads MNHEY; CDR2 reads SVGAGI.

The V and J genes are TRBV19 and TRBJ1-3; TRBD1 matches at 11 bases. Unmatched junction bases numbered 6, after V lost 6 bases and J lost 2 bases. Germline values: CDR1 LNHDA, CDR2 SQIVND (reference sequence). The CDR3 contains 16 residues. CDR3 bases: TGTGCCAGTAGGAACCCGGGACAGGGGGCTGGAAACACCATATATTTT. Protein: CASRNPGQGAGNTIYF.

The sample holds many counts of this clone. This chain connects TRBV19 to TRBJ1-2; TRBD1 agrees at 7 bases. After removal of 1 base from V and 6 bases from J, the junction contained 8 bases not matched to a gene. This CDR3 has 15 amino acids. Germline CDR1 LNHDA, CDR2 SQIVND (reference sequence). CDR3 loop: CASSIAGQVGDGYTF. The DNA for the CDR3 is TGTGCCAGTAGTATAGCCGGACAGGTCGGAGATGGCTACACCTTC.

The rearrangement links TRBV6-2 or TRBV6-3 to TRBJ2-5; TRBD2 aligns across 12 bases. The length of the CDR3 is 16 residues. The trim removed 4 bases at V and 4 bases at J, leaving 7 bases unmatched. Per germline, CDR1 MNHEY and CDR2 SVGEGT. CDR3 sequence reads: CASSWDLAGGRETQYF. Written as DNA, the CDR3 is TGTGCCAGCAGTTGGGATCTAGCGGGGGGGCGAGAGACCCAGTACTTC.

J is TRBJ1-1 and V is TRBV12-3 or TRBV12-4, with D maybe TRBD1 (6 bases). This CDR3 contains 13 residues. Between the trimmed V and J ends, which lost 7 bases and 6 bases, there was a span of 15 bases. The CDR3 nucleotides read TGTGCCAGCACTCCGGGACACAAATCTGAAGCTTTCTTT. This codes for CASTPGHKSEAFF.

The chain uses TRBV13 and TRBJ1-3; possibly TRBD1 for D (5 bases). The CDR3 has 16 residues. Germline values: CDR1 PRHDT, CDR2 FYEKMQ (reference sequence). V gave up 6 bases and J gave up 3 bases, with 18 bases separating them. Here the CDR3 reads CASRKGGGGLGNTIYF. Written as DNA, the CDR3 is TGTGCCAGCAGGAAGGGCGGGGGAGGACTTGGAAACACCATATATTTT.